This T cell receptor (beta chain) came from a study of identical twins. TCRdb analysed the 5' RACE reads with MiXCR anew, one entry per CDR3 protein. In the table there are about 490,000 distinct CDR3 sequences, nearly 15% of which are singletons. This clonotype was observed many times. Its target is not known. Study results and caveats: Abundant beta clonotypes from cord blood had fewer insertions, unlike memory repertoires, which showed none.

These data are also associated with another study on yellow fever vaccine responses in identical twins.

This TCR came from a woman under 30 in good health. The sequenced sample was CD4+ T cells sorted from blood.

CDR3 nucleotide sequence: TGCGCCAGCAGCTTGGCGGCTAGCGGGAGAGGTCACAATGAGCAGTTCTTC. This gives the protein CASSLAASGRGHNEQFF. This chain links TRBV5-1 with TRBJ2-1; 10 bases are shared with TRBD2. Germline V gives CDR1 SGHRS, CDR2 YFSETQ. V lost 0 bases to trimming and J lost 5 bases; unmatched junction nucleotides: 8. The CDR3 runs to 17 residues.